The clone carrying this T cell receptor beta chain was observed many times. The antigen is not known. CDR1 is ENHRY, CDR2 SYGVKD, per germline. The CDR3 sequence is 15 residues long. J was trimmed by 1 base and V by 2 bases; bases with no gene match: 0. The data are from a study of T cells in Graves' hyperthyroidism and ophthalmopathy. Study-wide points: Ophthalmopathy was model-predicted a median about 6.7 months pre-onset. Stable hyperthyroidism was told apart from ophthalmopathy by a model built on 13 V-J features. Blood also showed most of the thyroid clonotypes that were expanded above 0.001.

Amplification of TCR beta CDR3 regions used RNA as the template. HTBI primers were employed in a first-round RT-PCR of the TCR CDR3. From the multiplex PCR reads, TCRdb called clonotypes with MiXCR, one entry per CDR3 protein. The table lists some 580,000 distinct CDR3 sequences, more than 15% of them singletons. The origin of this receptor is a middle-aged woman with Graves' ophthalmopathy. V and J are TRBV10-3 and TRBJ2-5, with 11 bases matching TRBD2. Sequencing used blood. CDR3 in amino acids: CAISELAGGQETQYF. The CDR3 DNA follows: TGTGCCATCAGTGAGCTAGCGGGGGGCCAAGAGACCCAGTACTTC.